The clone carrying this T cell receptor (beta chain) was seen at least ten times. Its antigen is as yet unknown. This entry is derived from a study of T-cell memory formation after mild COVID-19. In the study overall: TCR clusters were largely donor specific. General observations from the study: Pre-infection memory harbored some responding clones, suggesting cross-reactive memory joined. CD4/CD8 balance characterized clones contracting day 15 to 85, and CD4+ skew characterized later expanders. The authors did not confirm SARS-CoV-2 specificity of second-wave clones peaking day 37.

TCRdb used MiXCR to reprocess the 5' RACE reads, holding one entry per CDR3 protein. The table includes about 29,000 distinct CDR3 sequences, roughly 12% detected once. The CDR3 consists of 14 residues. Germline loops: CDR1 LGHDT, CDR2 YNNKEL (reference sequence). V trimming: 1 base; J trimming: 5 bases; junction bases outside the gene matches: 3. This TCR was sampled from an adult woman who had mild COVID-19 (a few samples of this study predate the infection). Cell type and time point are not known. The chain couples TRBV3-1 to TRBJ1-1; TRBD1 aligns across 8 bases. Sequenced input: PBMCs or a T cell subset sorted from them (not recorded which). CDR3 region: CASSQGQGRTEAFF. Here the CDR3 DNA reads TGTGCCAGCAGCCAAGGACAGGGGAGAACTGAAGCTTTCTTT.